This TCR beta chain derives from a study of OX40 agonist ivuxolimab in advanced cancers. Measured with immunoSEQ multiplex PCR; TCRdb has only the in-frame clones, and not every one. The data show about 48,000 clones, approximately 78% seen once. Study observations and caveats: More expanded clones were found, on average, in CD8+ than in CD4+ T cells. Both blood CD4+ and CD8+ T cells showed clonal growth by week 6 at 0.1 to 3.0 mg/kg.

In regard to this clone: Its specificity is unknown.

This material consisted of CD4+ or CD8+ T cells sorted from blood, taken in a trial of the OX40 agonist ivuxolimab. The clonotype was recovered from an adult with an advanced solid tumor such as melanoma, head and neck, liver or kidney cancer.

The CDR3 loop reads CASSLEWAGDSNQPQHF. DNA for the CDR3: TGTGCCAGCAGCTTAGAGTGGGCAGGGGATAGCAATCAGCCCCAGCATTTT. The rearrangement joins TRBV7-9 to TRBJ1-5, with D maybe TRBD1 (6 bases). V gave up 1 base and J gave up 0 bases, with 13 bases separating them. This CDR3 comprises 17 residues. Germline loops: CDR1 SEHNR, CDR2 FQNEAQ (reference sequence).